This entry concerns a single T cell receptor beta chain. TCRdb keeps only in-frame clones here, not all; method: immunoSEQ multiplex PCR. The sample has 20,000 to 30,000 clones; 80% to 85% are singletons. This sample is part of a study of PD-L1 blockade in urothelial cancer. Study-wide context: The year 2014 saw patients start atezolizumab, 1,200 mg intravenously every 3 weeks. Samples came from 3 weeks, at the second dose, and 6 weeks into treatment. Blood gave a median about 150,000 T cells.

Pretreatment sampling and on-treatment sampling together yielded between 1 and 8 samples for each patient. V dropped 0 bases and J dropped 7; count of bases not matched to a gene: 8. This CDR3 region has 16 residues. Germline CDR1 reads SGHDT; CDR2 reads YYEEEE. This clonotype was sampled from a man aged 65 to 85 with urothelial cancer. This material consisted of PBMCs, taken around atezolizumab (anti-PD-L1) treatment. J is TRBJ2-2 and V is TRBV5-6; TRBD2 aligns across 8 bases. CDR3: CASSLAGGGWSGELFF. The CDR3 nucleotides read TGTGCCAGCAGCTTGGCTGGCGGGGGGTGGAGCGGGGAGCTGTTTTTT.